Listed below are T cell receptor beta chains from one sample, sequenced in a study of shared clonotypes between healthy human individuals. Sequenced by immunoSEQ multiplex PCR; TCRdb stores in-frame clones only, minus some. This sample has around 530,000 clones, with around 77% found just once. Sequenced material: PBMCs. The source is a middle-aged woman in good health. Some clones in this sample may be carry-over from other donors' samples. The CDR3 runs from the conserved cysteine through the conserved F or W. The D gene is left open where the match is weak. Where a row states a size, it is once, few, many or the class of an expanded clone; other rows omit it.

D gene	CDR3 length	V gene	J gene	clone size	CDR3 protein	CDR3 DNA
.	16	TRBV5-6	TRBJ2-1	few	CASSLGPSDTYNEQFF	TGTGCCAGCAGCTTGGGTCCTAGCGATACCTACAATGAGCAGTTCTTC
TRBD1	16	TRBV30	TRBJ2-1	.	CAWSRGRTGGWHEQFF	TGTGCCTGGAGTCGGGGTAGGACAGGGGGTTGGCATGAGCAGTTCTTC
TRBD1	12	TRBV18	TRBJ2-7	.	CASSPDRGEQYF	TGTGCCAGCTCACCGGACAGGGGCGAGCAGTACTTC
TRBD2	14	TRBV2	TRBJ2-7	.	CASSEQAGVREQYF	TGTGCCAGCAGTGAACAAGCGGGAGTTCGTGAGCAGTACTTC
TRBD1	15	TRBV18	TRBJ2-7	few	CASSPGQGGSYEQYF	TGTGCCAGCTCCCCGGGACAGGGGGGGTCCTACGAGCAGTACTTC
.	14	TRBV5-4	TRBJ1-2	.	CASSLSSTGYGYTF	TGTGCCAGCAGCTTGTCAAGTACGGGCTATGGCTACACCTTC
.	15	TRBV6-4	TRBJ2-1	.	CASSPRGGASNEQFF	TGTGCCAGCAGCCCCCGGGGCGGAGCCAGCAATGAGCAGTTCTTC
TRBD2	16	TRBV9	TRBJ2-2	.	CASSVAGGPGTGELFF	TGTGCCAGCAGCGTAGCGGGAGGGCCGGGCACCGGGGAGCTGTTTTTT
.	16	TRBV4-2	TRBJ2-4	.	CASSQTPTEAKNIQYF	TGTGCCAGCAGCCAAACACCGACAGAAGCCAAAAACATTCAGTACTTC
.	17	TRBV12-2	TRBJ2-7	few	CASRFPLGPSGSYEQYF	TGTGCAAGTCGCTTCCCGCTCGGGCCTAGCGGGAGCTACGAGCAGTACTTC
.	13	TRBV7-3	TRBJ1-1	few	CASSSKPTGEAFF	TGTGCCAGCAGCTCGAAACCAACAGGGGAAGCTTTCTTT
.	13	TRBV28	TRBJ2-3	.	CASSFPPSNTQYF	TGTGCCAGCAGTTTTCCGCCCTCCAATACGCAGTATTTT
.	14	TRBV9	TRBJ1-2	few	CASSVVPANYGYTF	TGTGCCAGCAGCGTAGTGCCCGCAAACTATGGCTACACCTTC
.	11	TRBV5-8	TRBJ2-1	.	CASSVRDEQFF	TGTGCCAGCAGCGTCCGGGATGAGCAGTTCTTC
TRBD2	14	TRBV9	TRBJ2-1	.	CASSPQVGEGEQFF	TGTGCCAGCAGCCCCCAAGTGGGGGAGGGTGAGCAGTTCTTC
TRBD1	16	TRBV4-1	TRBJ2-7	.	CASSQIQGGPGYEQYF	TGCGCCAGCAGCCAGATACAGGGGGGTCCGGGTTACGAGCAGTACTTC
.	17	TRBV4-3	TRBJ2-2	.	CASSQDWTATNTGELFF	TGCGCCAGCAGCCAAGATTGGACAGCGACGAACACCGGGGAGCTGTTTTTT
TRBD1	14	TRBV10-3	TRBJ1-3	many	CASLRDRGENTIYF	TGTGCCTCTCTGAGGGACAGGGGAGAAAACACCATATATTTT
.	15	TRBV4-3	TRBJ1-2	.	CASSKNHGPGYGYTF	TGCGCCAGCAGCAAGAATCACGGGCCTGGTTATGGCTACACCTTC
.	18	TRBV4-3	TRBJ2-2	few	CASSLRPTGLSNTGELFF	TGCGCCAGCAGCCTCCGACCAACAGGGCTGTCGAACACCGGGGAGCTGTTTTTT
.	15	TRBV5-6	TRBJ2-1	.	CASSLIRDNINEQFF	TGTGCCAGCAGCTTGATCCGGGACAACATAAATGAGCAGTTCTTC
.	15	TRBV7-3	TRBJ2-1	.	CASSLQGAPQGSQFF	TGTGCCAGCAGCTTACAGGGAGCCCCGCAGGGAAGTCAGTTCTTC
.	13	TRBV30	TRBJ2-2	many	CAWSVRVHGELFF	TGTGCCTGGAGTGTCAGGGTACACGGGGAGCTGTTTTTT
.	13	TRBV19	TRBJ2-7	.	CASIGGQAYEQYF	TGTGCCAGTATTGGGGGTCAGGCCTACGAGCAGTACTTC
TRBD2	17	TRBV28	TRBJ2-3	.	CASSSRTGREGTDTQYF	TGTGCCAGCAGTTCCCGAACAGGGCGGGAGGGGACAGATACGCAGTATTTT
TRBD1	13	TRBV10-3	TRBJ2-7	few	CAISVGTGGEQYF	TGTGCCATCAGTGTGGGGACAGGGGGCGAGCAGTACTTC
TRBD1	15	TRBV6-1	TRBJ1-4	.	CASSEGQGTNEKLFF	TGTGCCAGCAGTGAGGGACAGGGAACTAATGAAAAACTGTTTTTT
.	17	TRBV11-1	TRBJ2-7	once	CASSLAPQGIVSYEQYF	TGTGCCAGCAGCTTAGCTCCCCAGGGGATAGTCTCCTACGAGCAGTACTTC
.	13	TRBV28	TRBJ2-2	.	CASSLRQSGELFF	TGTGCCAGCAGTTTACGACAGTCCGGGGAGCTGTTTTTT
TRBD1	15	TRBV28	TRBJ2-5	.	CASSAIQGAGETQYF	TGTGCCAGCTCTGCGATTCAGGGGGCCGGGGAGACCCAGTACTTC
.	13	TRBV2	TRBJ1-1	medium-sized	CASKVEDSREAFF	TGTGCCAGCAAGGTCGAGGACAGCCGAGAAGCTTTCTTT
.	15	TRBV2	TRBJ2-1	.	CASSLSAGGGYEQFF	TGTGCCAGCAGTCTTTCAGCGGGCGGGGGCTATGAGCAGTTCTTC
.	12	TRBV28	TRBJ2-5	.	CASGRSGETQYF	TGTGCCAGCGGCAGGTCAGGGGAGACCCAGTACTTC
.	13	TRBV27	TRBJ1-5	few	CASSLSVQQPQHF	TGTGCCAGCAGTTTATCAGTACAACAGCCCCAGCATTTT
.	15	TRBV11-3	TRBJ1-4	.	CASSLPKPRGIKLFF	TGTGCCAGCAGCTTACCCAAGCCACGGGGAATAAAACTGTTTTTT
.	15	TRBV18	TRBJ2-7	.	CASSPPTRRSIEQYF	TGTGCCAGCTCACCACCTACTAGGCGGTCGATCGAGCAGTACTTC
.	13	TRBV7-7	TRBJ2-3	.	CASGKGTGDTQYF	TGTGCCAGCGGTAAGGGAACGGGAGATACGCAGTATTTT
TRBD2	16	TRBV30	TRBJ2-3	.	CAWSLVTGGRTDTQYF	TGTGCCTGGAGTTTAGTTACGGGAGGCCGCACAGATACGCAGTATTTT
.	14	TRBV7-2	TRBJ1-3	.	CASSFGISGNTIYF	TGTGCCAGCAGCTTCGGGATTTCTGGAAACACCATATATTTT
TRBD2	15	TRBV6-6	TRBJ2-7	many	CASNPAGGLTYEQYF	TGTGCCAGCAATCCAGCGGGAGGACTGACATACGAGCAGTACTTC
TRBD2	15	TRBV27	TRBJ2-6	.	CASSPREAGANVLTF	TGTGCCAGCAGCCCCCGGGAGGCTGGGGCCAACGTCCTGACTTTC
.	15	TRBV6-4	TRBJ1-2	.	CASRPSKTAGYGYTF	TGTGCCAGCAGACCTTCGAAGACAGCGGGCTATGGCTACACCTTC
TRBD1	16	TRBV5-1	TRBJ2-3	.	CAISLGPGGSTDTQYF	TGCGCCATCAGCTTGGGGCCAGGGGGTAGCACAGATACGCAGTATTTT
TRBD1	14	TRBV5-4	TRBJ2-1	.	CASSPGQEYNEQFF	TGTGCCAGCAGCCCCGGACAGGAATACAATGAGCAGTTCTTC
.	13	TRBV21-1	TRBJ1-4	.	CASSKDRSEKLFF	TGTGCCAGCAGCAAAGACCGCAGCGAAAAACTGTTTTTT
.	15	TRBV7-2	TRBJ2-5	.	CASSPHGSRQETQYF	TGTGCCAGCAGCCCCCACGGCAGCCGCCAAGAGACCCAGTACTTC
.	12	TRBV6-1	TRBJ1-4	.	CASSGNGEKLFF	TGTGCCAGCAGTGGTAATGGAGAAAAACTGTTTTTT
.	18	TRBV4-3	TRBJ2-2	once	CASSQLTTGTHNTGELFF	TGCGCCAGCAGCCAATTGACTACCGGGACTCATAACACCGGGGAGCTGTTTTTT
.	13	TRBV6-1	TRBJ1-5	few	CASSQGQDQPQHF	TGTGCCAGCAGTCAGGGGCAGGATCAGCCCCAGCATTTT
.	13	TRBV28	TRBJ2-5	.	CASSLKWFWTQYF	TGTGCCAGCAGTTTAAAGTGGTTTTGGACCCAGTACTTC
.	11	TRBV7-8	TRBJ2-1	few	CASSLPGARVF	TGTGCCAGCAGCTTACCGGGGGCAAGAGTCTTC
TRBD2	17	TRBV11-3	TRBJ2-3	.	CASSGETSGHSTDTQYF	TGTGCCAGCAGCGGGGAGACTAGCGGGCATTCCACAGATACGCAGTATTTT
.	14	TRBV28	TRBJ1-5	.	CASSLARSNQPQHF	TGTGCCAGCAGCCTGGCTCGTAGCAATCAGCCCCAGCATTTT
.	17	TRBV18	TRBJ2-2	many	CASSPESSISNTGELFF	TGTGCCAGCTCACCAGAGTCTAGCATATCGAACACCGGGGAGCTGTTTTTT
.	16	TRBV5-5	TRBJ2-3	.	CASTSSGVGVGDTQYF	TGTGCCAGCACCTCGTCTGGGGTGGGGGTCGGCGATACGCAGTATTTT
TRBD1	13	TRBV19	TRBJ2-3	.	CASRDRGTDTQYF	TGTGCCAGTCGGGACAGGGGCACAGATACGCAGTATTTT
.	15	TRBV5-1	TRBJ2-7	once	CASSLAGRGNYEQYF	TGCGCCAGCAGCTTGGCGGGCAGGGGTAACTACGAGCAGTACTTC